One sample yielded the 7 T cell receptor beta chains listed below, sequenced in a study of T cells in Graves' hyperthyroidism and ophthalmopathy. RNA transcripts served as the template for amplifying TCR beta CDR3 regions. RT-PCR in the first round (using the HTBI primer set) targeted the TCR CDR3. One entry per CDR3 protein results from TCRdb running MiXCR on the multiplex PCR reads. The table includes nearly 750,000 distinct CDR3 sequences, roughly a third detected once. The sample taken for sequencing was blood. The source is a woman aged 40 to 50 with Graves' hyperthyroidism.

The V call is TRBV5-4, the J call TRBJ2-7; TRBD1 matches 8 bases. The J segment lost 5 bases and the V segment lost 1 base, leaving 5 bases of the junction unmatched. The germline V gene has CDR1 SGHNT and CDR2 YYREEE (reference sequence). The CDR3 contains 14 residues. The CDR3, as DNA: TGTGCCAGCAGCTTGATTCAGGGGGCGCACGAGCAGTACTTC. This encodes CASSLIQGAHEQYF.

Concerning this clonotype itself: Since a much larger clone is just one base distant, this may be a read error. The V gene is TRBV10-3, the J gene TRBJ2-5; 7 bases match TRBD1. The CDR3 runs 14 residues. Looked up from germline, CDR1 is ENHRY and CDR2 is SYGVKD. The junction had 8 bases not matched to a gene; V was cut back by 10 bases and J by 0 bases. CDR3 amino acids: CASRGPGDQETQYF. The CDR3 DNA reads as TGTGCCAGTAGGGGGCCCGGTGACCAAGAGACCCAGTACTTC.

This chain uses TRBV20-1 with TRBJ2-7; the D gene is possibly TRBD2 (5 bases). Germline lookup yields CDR1 DFQATT and CDR2 SNEGSKA (reference sequence). The CDR3 is made up of 14 amino acids. Trimming shortened V by 1 base and J by 2 bases, and 12 bases separated the two germline ends. CDR3 nucleotides: TGCAGTGCTAGAGTTATGACGGGGACCTACGAGCAGTACTTC. Amino acids: CSARVMTGTYEQYF.

The rearrangement uses TRBV5-1 and TRBJ1-4, with D unresolved. The CDR3 runs 18 residues. V lost 1 base and J lost 8, with 24 bases in between. Germline lookup yields CDR1 SGHRS and CDR2 YFSETQ. CDR3 sequence reads: CASSLKGWRRATREKLFF. In DNA, the CDR3 is TGCGCCAGCAGCTTGAAAGGTTGGCGGCGGGCCACTAGGGAAAAACTGTTTTTT. Full variable domain (remainder filled in from reference TRBV5-1 and TRBJ1-4): KAGVTQTPRYLIKTRGQQVTLSCSPISGHRSVSWYQQTPGQGLQFLFEYFSETQRNKGNFPGRFSGRQFSNSRSEMNVSTLELGDSALYLCASSLKGWRRATREKLFFGSGTQLSVL.

This clonotype was counted ten times or more. The V call is TRBV7-9, the J call TRBJ1-2; 9 bases map to TRBD1. Germline V lookup: CDR1 SEHNR, CDR2 FQNEAQ (reference sequence). V dropped 5 bases and J dropped 8; count of bases not matched to a gene: 6. The CDR3 runs 13 residues. The CDR3 here is CASSQRTGEGYTF. Written as DNA, the CDR3 is TGTGCCAGCAGCCAAAGGACAGGGGAAGGCTACACCTTC.

The chain is built from TRBV7-9 and TRBJ2-5; D uncertain. This CDR3 region has 15 residues. Germline assignment: CDR1 SEHNR and CDR2 FQNEAQ (reference sequence). Trimming removed 3 bases from V and 1 base from J, with 12 bases in between. The CDR3 here is CASSLAPGTQETQYF. As DNA, the CDR3 is TGTGCCAGCAGCTTGGCCCCAGGCACCCAAGAGACCCAGTACTTC.

This clonotype was detected ten times or more. The CDR3 bases are TGTGCCAGTGATGGTTTTTATCGAGGGGAGCTGTTTTTT. This codes for CASDGFYRGELFF. The chain carries TRBV6-6 and TRBJ2-2; D is unresolved. Germline V gene data show CDR1 as MNHNY and CDR2 as SVGAGI (reference sequence). The CDR3 is 13 amino acids. The V gene lost 9 bases and the J gene lost 8 bases, with 16 bases spanning the gap.